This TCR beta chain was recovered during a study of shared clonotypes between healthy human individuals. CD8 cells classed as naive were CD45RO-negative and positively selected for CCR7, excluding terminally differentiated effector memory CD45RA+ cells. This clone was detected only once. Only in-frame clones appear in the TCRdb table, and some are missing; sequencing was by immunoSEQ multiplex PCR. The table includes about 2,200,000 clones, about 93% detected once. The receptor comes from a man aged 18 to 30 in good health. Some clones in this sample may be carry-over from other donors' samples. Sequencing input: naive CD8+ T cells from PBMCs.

CDR3 nucleotides: TGCGCCAGCAGCCAAGATTGGCGGGAGGAGCAGTACTTC. As protein: CASSQDWREEQYF. The chain employs TRBV4-1 and TRBJ2-7; 7 bases agree with TRBD2. Germline V gene sequence: CDR1 MGHRA, CDR2 YSYEKL. This CDR3 spans 13 amino acids. V was clipped by 0 bases and J by 7 bases; unmatched bases: 3.